These 5 T cell receptor beta chains were sequenced from one sample in a study of blood T cell repertoires in COVID-19. Profiled with immunoSEQ multiplex PCR; TCRdb holds only in-frame clones, not every one. The repertoire holds tens of thousands of clones, with nearly 90% as singletons. The sequencing input was peripheral blood. These receptors all stem from a woman in her forties or fifties with COVID-19, enrolled during active disease.

The rearrangement joins TRBV6-4 to TRBJ2-1; TRBD2 matches at 8 bases. The CDR3 contains 14 residues. Germline V lookup: CDR1 MRHNA, CDR2 SNTAGT. V shed 6 bases and J 9 bases; nucleotides not matched to a gene: 10. The CDR3 reads CASSPSGPSSEQFF. CDR3 in DNA: TGTGCCAGCAGCCCTAGCGGGCCTAGTAGTGAGCAGTTCTTC.

The gene calls are TRBV5-4 and TRBJ2-7, with 12 positions matching TRBD2. CDR1 SGHNT and CDR2 YYREEE come from the germline V gene (reference sequence). This CDR3 is built from 15 residues. Losses at the gene ends were 2 bases for V and 5 bases for J; bases not matched to a gene: 5. CDR3: CASSFASGRAHEQYF. The CDR3 DNA sequence: TGTGCCAGCAGCTTTGCTAGCGGGAGGGCCCACGAGCAGTACTTC.

This clone was picked up one time. This chain links TRBV7-3 with TRBJ2-2, with 7 bases that match TRBD1. The CDR3 spans 16 residues. Looked up from germline, CDR1 is SGHTA and CDR2 is FQGTGA. With V trimmed by 0 bases and J by 4 bases, 5 bases remained unmatched. CDR3 DNA sequence: TGTGCCAGCAGCTTAACTGTAGCAGGGGGCACCGGGGAGCTGTTTTTT. Translating gives CASSLTVAGGTGELFF.

The chain is built from TRBV7-3 and TRBJ1-1, with D perhaps TRBD1 (5 bases). The CDR3 loop spans 15 amino acids. V shed 2 bases and J shed 3 bases, with 13 bases lying between them. Germline V gene data show CDR1 as SGHTA and CDR2 as FQGTGA. CDR3 sequence (DNA): TGTGCCAGCAGCTTAGACAGTTCTCGGGACACTGAAGCTTTCTTT. Its protein is CASSLDSSRDTEAFF.

This clone has a single count. V usage is TRBV28 and J usage is TRBJ1-5, with D perhaps TRBD1 (6 bases). The CDR3 spans 15 residues. The germline V and J ends were trimmed by 2 bases and 4 bases, with 12 bases remaining between them. Germline loops: CDR1 MDHEN, CDR2 SYDVKM. The CDR3 DNA reads as TGTGCCAGCAGTTTACCCAGGGGCGGGAATCAGCCCCAGCATTTT. Protein: CASSLPRGGNQPQHF.